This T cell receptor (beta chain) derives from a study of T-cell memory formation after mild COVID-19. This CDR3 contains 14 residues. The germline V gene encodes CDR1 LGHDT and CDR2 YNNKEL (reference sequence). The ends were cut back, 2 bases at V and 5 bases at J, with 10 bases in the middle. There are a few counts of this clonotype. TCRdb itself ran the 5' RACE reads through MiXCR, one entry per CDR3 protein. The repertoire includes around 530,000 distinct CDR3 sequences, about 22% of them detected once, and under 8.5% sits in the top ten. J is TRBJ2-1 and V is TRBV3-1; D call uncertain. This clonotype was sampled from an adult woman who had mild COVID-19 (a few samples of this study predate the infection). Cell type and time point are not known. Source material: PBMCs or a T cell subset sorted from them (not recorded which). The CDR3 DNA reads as TGTGCCAGCAGCCAACATCGGCGCAACAATGAGCAGTTCTTC. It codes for CASSQHRRNNEQFF.